These T cell receptor beta chains were read from a single sample in a study of cytomegalovirus exposure and HLA in healthy donors. TCRdb keeps only in-frame clones here, not all; method: immunoSEQ multiplex PCR. The sample has around 200,000 clones; 86% are singletons. The sequenced material came from PBMCs. The receptors were gathered from a woman in her twenties or thirties in good health and CMV-seronegative. CDR3s include the opening cysteine and the closing phenylalanine or tryptophan. The D gene is left open where the match is weak. The listing skips clone size in some rows; elsewhere it reads once, few, many or a size class.

size	V	D	J	CDR3	DNA
-	TRBV19	-	TRBJ1-2	CASSIDREKGGYTF	TGTGCCAGTAGTATAGATCGGGAAAAGGGTGGCTACACCTTC
-	TRBV28	-	TRBJ1-5	CASSTTDQPQHF	TGTGCCAGCAGCACCACAGATCAGCCCCAGCATTTT
-	TRBV2	-	TRBJ2-3	CASSSLRGNTQYF	TGTGCCAGCAGCTCTCTCAGGGGAAATACGCAGTATTTT
-	TRBV5-1	-	TRBJ2-3	CASSSLQGRTDTQYF	TGCGCCAGCAGCTCGTTACAGGGAAGGACAGATACGCAGTATTTT
once	TRBV2	TRBD1	TRBJ2-5	CAIHGQGTPQETQYF	TGTGCCATACACGGACAGGGGACACCCCAAGAGACCCAGTACTTC
-	TRBV28	-	TRBJ2-2	CASSFPRSGVWTGELFF	TGTGCCAGCAGTTTCCCTAGGTCAGGGGTATGGACCGGGGAGCTGTTTTTT
-	TRBV7-3	-	TRBJ2-5	CASSLRPRQGELETQYF	TGTGCCAGCAGCTTAAGGCCGCGGCAGGGTGAATTAGAGACCCAGTACTTC
-	TRBV7-8	-	TRBJ2-7	CASSSTGGRDEQYF	TGTGCCAGCAGCTCCACGGGTGGGCGGGACGAGCAGTACTTC
-	TRBV18	-	TRBJ2-7	CASSPPGRAPLSYEQYF	TGTGCCAGCTCACCCCCCGGCAGGGCCCCTCTTTCCTACGAGCAGTACTTC
-	TRBV10-2	-	TRBJ2-3	CASSEASVVDTQYF	TGCGCCAGCAGTGAGGCTAGCGTGGTAGATACGCAGTATTTT
-	TRBV5-1	-	TRBJ2-2	CASSLDGLNTGELFF	TGCGCCAGCAGCTTGGACGGACTTAACACCGGGGAGCTGTTTTTT
-	TRBV28	-	TRBJ2-5	CASTLPGAVETQYF	TGTGCCAGCACCCTTCCAGGGGCGGTAGAGACCCAGTACTTC
-	TRBV7-8	-	TRBJ2-3	CASSLAGTSTDTQYF	TGTGCCAGCAGCTTAGCAGGGACTTCCACAGATACGCAGTATTTT
-	TRBV7-6	TRBD2	TRBJ2-1	CASSSGLAGFYNEQFF	TGTGCCAGCAGCTCCGGACTAGCGGGCTTCTACAATGAGCAGTTCTTC
-	TRBV5-4	TRBD2	TRBJ2-1	CASSLRLAGSWNEQFF	TGTGCCAGCAGCCTCCGACTAGCGGGATCGTGGAATGAGCAGTTCTTC
-	TRBV27	-	TRBJ2-7	CASSLRGAGYEQYF	TGTGCCAGCAGCCTGCGGGGAGCAGGCTACGAGCAGTACTTC
-	TRBV23-1	TRBD1	TRBJ1-5	CASSQSGQGENQPQHF	TGCGCCAGCAGTCAATCGGGACAGGGTGAAAATCAGCCCCAGCATTTT
-	TRBV28	TRBD1	TRBJ1-2	CASSMGQFYGYTF	TGTGCCAGCAGTATGGGACAGTTCTATGGCTACACCTTC
-	TRBV20-1	-	TRBJ2-3	CSAHTDTQYF	TGCAGTGCTCACACAGATACGCAGTATTTT
-	TRBV29-1	-	TRBJ2-5	CSVEGQGETQYF	TGCAGCGTTGAAGGGCAGGGAGAGACCCAGTACTTC